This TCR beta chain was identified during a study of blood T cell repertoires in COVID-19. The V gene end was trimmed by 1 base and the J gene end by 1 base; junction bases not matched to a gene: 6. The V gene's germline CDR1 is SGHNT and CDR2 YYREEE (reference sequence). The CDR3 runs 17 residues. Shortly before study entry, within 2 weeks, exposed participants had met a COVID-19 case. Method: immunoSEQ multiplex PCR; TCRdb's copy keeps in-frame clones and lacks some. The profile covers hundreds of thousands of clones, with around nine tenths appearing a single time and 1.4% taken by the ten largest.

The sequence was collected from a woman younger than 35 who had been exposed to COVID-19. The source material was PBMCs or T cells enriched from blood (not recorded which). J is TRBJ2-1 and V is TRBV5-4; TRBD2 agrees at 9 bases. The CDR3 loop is CASSLLVLAGSYNEQFF. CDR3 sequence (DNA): TGTGCCAGCAGCTTGTTAGTCCTAGCGGGGTCCTACAATGAGCAGTTCTTC.